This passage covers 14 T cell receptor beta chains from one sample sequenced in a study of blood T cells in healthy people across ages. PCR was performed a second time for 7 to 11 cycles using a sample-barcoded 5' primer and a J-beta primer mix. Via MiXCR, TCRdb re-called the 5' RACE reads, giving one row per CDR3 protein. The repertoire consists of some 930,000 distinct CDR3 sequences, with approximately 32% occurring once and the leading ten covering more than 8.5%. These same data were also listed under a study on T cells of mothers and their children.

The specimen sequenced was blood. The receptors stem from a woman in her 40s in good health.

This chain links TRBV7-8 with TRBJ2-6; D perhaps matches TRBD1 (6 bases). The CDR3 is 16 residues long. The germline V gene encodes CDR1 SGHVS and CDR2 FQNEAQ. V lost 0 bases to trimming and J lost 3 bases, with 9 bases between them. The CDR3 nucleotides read TGTGCCAGCAGCTTAGCGCCAGGGGTTGGGGCCAACGTCCTGACTTTC. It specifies CASSLAPGVGANVLTF.

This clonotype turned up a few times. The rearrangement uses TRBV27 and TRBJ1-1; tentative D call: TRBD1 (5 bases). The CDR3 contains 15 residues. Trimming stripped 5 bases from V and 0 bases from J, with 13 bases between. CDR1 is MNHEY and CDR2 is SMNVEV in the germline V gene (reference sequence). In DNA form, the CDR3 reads TGTGCCAGCAGTCTCGATCCGACAGTGAACACTGAAGCTTTCTTT. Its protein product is CASSLDPTVNTEAFF.

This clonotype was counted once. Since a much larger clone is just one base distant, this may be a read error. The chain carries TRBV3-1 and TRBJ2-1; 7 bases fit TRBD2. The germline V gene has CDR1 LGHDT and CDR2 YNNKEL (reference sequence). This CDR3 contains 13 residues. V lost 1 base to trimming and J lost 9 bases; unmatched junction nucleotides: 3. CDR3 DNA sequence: TGTGCCAGCAGCCAAGGCCGGGGGGTTGAGCAGTTCTTC. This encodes CASSQGRGVEQFF.

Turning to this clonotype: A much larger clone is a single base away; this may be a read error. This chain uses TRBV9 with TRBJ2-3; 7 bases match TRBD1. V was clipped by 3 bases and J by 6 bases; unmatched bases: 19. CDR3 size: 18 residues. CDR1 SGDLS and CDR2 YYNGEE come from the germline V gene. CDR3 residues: CASSAANFGQAQSDTQYF. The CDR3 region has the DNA TGTGCCAGCAGCGCCGCGAATTTTGGACAGGCCCAATCGGATACGCAGTATTTT.

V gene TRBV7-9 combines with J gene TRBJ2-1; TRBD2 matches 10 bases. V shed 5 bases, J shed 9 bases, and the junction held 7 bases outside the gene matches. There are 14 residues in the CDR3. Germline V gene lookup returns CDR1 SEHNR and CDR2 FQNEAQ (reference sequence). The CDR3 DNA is TGTGCCAGCAGCCCAAGCGGGGGGGGAGGTGAGCAGTTCTTC. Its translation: CASSPSGGGGEQFF. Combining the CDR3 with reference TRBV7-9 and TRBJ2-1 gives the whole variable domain DTGVSQNPRHKITKRGQNVTFRCDPISEHNRLYWYRQTLGQGPEFLTYFQNEAQLEKSRLLSDRFSAERPKGSFSTLEIQRTEQGDSAMYLCASSPSGGGGEQFFGPGTRLTVL.

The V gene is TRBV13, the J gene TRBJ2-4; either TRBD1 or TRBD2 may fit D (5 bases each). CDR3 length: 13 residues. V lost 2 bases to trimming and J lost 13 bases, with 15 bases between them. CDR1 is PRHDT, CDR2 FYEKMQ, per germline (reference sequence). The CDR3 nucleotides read TGTGCCAGCAGCTTATCCCGGCTCAGGGAGCAGTACTTC. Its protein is CASSLSRLREQYF.

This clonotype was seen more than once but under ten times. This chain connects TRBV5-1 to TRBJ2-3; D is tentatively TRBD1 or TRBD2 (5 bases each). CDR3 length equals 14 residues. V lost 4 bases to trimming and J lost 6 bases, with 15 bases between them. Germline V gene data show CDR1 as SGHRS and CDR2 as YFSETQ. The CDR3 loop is CASSLGPAGDTQYF. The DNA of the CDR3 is TGCGCCAGCAGCCTGGGACCGGCGGGCGATACGCAGTATTTT.

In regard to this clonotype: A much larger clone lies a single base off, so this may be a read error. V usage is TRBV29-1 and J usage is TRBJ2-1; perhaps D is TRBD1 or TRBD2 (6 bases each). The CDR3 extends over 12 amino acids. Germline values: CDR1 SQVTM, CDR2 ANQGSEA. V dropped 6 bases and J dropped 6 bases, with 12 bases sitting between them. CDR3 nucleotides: TGCAGCGTCAAGGGGGGCCGCAATGAGCAGTTCTTC. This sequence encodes CSVKGGRNEQFF.

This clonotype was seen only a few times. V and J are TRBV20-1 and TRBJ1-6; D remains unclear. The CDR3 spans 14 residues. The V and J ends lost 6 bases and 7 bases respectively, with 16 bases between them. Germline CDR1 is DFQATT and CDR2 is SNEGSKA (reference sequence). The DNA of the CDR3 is TGCAGTGCCCATGGTCTGACGGGGAATTCACCCCTCCACTTT. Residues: CSAHGLTGNSPLHF.

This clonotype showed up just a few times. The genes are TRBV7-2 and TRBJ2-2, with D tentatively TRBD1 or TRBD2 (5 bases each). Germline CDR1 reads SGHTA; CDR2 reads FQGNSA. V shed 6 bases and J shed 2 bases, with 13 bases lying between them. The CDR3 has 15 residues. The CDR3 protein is CASRRGVDNTGELFF. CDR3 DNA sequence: TGTGCCAGCAGGCGAGGGGTAGATAACACCGGGGAGCTGTTTTTT.

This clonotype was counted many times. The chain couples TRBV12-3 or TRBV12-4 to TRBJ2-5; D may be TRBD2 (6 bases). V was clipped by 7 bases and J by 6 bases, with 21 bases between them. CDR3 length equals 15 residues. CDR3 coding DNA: TGTGCCAGCAATCTTCGTGGAGGGCCGTTAAAGACCCAGTACTTC. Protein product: CASNLRGGPLKTQYF.

CDR3 protein: CASSYDRVSYGYTF. The CDR3 DNA sequence: TGCGCCAGCAGCTACGACAGGGTTAGCTATGGCTACACCTTC. The V gene is TRBV5-1, the J gene TRBJ1-2; 7 bases agree with TRBD1. Unmatched junction bases numbered 6, after V lost 3 bases and J lost 4 bases. CDR1 and CDR2 (germline): SGHRS, YFSETQ. This CDR3 is built from 14 residues. Looking up the rest from reference TRBV5-1 and TRBJ1-2 gives the full variable domain: KAGVTQTPRYLIKTRGQQVTLSCSPISGHRSVSWYQQTPGQGLQFLFEYFSETQRNKGNFPGRFSGRQFSNSRSEMNVSTLELGDSALYLCASSYDRVSYGYTFGSGTRLTVV.

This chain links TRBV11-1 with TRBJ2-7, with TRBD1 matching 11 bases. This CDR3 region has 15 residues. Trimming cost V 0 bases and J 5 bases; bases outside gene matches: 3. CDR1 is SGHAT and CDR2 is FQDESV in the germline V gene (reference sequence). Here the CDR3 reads CASSLAGQGDHEQYF. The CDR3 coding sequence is TGTGCCAGCAGCTTAGCGGGACAGGGGGACCACGAGCAGTACTTC. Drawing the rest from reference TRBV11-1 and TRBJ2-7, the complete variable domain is EAEVAQSPRYKITEKSQAVAFWCDPISGHATLYWYRQILGQGPELLVQFQDESVVDDSQLPKDRFSAERLKGVDSTLKIQPAELGDSAMYLCASSLAGQGDHEQYFGPGTRLTVT.

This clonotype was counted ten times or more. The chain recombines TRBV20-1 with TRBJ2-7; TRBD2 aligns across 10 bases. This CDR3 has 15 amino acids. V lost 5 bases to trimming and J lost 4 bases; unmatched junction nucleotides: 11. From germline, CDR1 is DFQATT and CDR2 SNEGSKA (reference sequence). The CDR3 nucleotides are TGCAGTGCTCTTGCACTAGCGGGGCATCAGTACGAGCAGTACTTC. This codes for CSALALAGHQYEQYF.